This TCR beta chain is from a study of CD8+ T cells in alopecia areata. Findings of the study overall: In blood and scalp, many expanded lesional clones persisted during tofacitinib.

Comments on this clone: What it binds is not known.

RNA was isolated and reverse transcribed to cDNA, the sequencing template. Method: immunoSEQ multiplex PCR; TCRdb's copy keeps in-frame clones and lacks some. This table holds about 180,000 clones, about 48% found once. Treatment meaning: oral pan-JAK inhibitor, 5-10 mg twice daily. Germline CDR1 and CDR2: SGHVS and FQNEAQ. The CDR3 sequence is 16 residues long. Germline trimming cut 1 base from V and 2 bases from J; bases unmatched to any gene: 4. The source of this sequence is a human donor with alopecia areata. V usage is TRBV7-8 and J usage is TRBJ2-3; 9 nucleotides agree with TRBD2. The sequences come from CD8+ T cells sorted from blood, collected at week 24, from a patient treated with tofacitinib. The DNA of the CDR3 is TGTGCCAGCAGCTTAGTCTTAGCGGGAGTCACAGATACGCAGTATTTT. As protein: CASSLVLAGVTDTQYF.